This TCR beta chain was identified in a study of PD-L1 blockade in urothelial cancer. The germline gives CDR1 LNHDA, CDR2 SQIVND (reference sequence). V was trimmed by 6 bases and J by 0 bases, leaving 18 bases between them. CDR3 length: 16 residues. Here immunoSEQ multiplex PCR was the method, and the copy in TCRdb shows in-frame clones only, minus some. The sample holds some 76,000 clones, about 89% seen once. The receptor's source is a man aged 55-75 years with urothelial cancer. This sequence joins TRBV19 and TRBJ2-7, with D tentatively TRBD1 (6 bases). The sequencing here drew on PBMCs, taken around atezolizumab (anti-PD-L1) treatment. CDR3 residues: CASRPGTGTNSYEQYF. For the CDR3, the DNA is TGTGCCAGTAGGCCCGGGACCGGGACAAACTCCTACGAGCAGTACTTC.